Listed below are T cell receptor beta chains from one sample, sequenced in a study of T cell responses to AZD1222 COVID-19 vaccine. Assay: immunoSEQ multiplex PCR; the TCRdb copy retains only in-frame clones and omits some. The table lists about 140,000 clones, 85% to 95% of them singletons. Sequenced here: peripheral blood, sampled after recovery from COVID-19. The receptors come from an adult who had recovered from COVID-19. Each CDR3 is given with its conserved first and last residue. The size field is filled for only some rows; it gives once, few, many or a size class.

clone_size: -
j_call: TRBJ1-1
v_call: TRBV27
cdr3_aa: CASSSTGGLSTEAFF

clone_size: -
j_call: TRBJ2-7
v_call: TRBV14
cdr3_aa: CASSQILAGSYEQYF

clone_size: once
j_call: TRBJ2-3
v_call: TRBV5-1
cdr3_aa: CASSLTVQHTDTQYF

clone_size: once
j_call: TRBJ1-2
v_call: TRBV9
cdr3_aa: CASEEDRSTF

clone_size: -
j_call: TRBJ2-1
v_call: TRBV28
cdr3_aa: CASSASGSSYNEQFF

clone_size: -
j_call: TRBJ1-1
v_call: TRBV10-3
cdr3_aa: CAIRRTGAGNTEAFF

clone_size: -
j_call: TRBJ2-1
v_call: TRBV11-3
cdr3_aa: CASSWRGSQSEQFF

clone_size: -
j_call: TRBJ2-7
v_call: TRBV9
cdr3_aa: CASSVGASGTYEQYF

clone_size: -
j_call: TRBJ2-5
v_call: TRBV28
cdr3_aa: CASSAIAGAYQETQYF

clone_size: -
j_call: TRBJ1-1
v_call: TRBV28
cdr3_aa: CASSLPGNLNTEAFF

clone_size: once
j_call: TRBJ1-4
v_call: TRBV28
cdr3_aa: CASSSLSEPNEKLFF

clone_size: -
j_call: TRBJ2-2
v_call: TRBV19
cdr3_aa: CASIRTGNTGELFF

clone_size: -
j_call: TRBJ1-5
v_call: TRBV28
cdr3_aa: CASSLSQSLPQHF

clone_size: -
j_call: TRBJ1-3
v_call: TRBV19
cdr3_aa: CASSARNSGNTIYF

clone_size: -
j_call: TRBJ2-5
v_call: TRBV2
cdr3_aa: CASTSFQETQYF

clone_size: -
j_call: TRBJ2-7
v_call: TRBV5-5
cdr3_aa: CASSPPTGSAYEQYF

clone_size: -
j_call: TRBJ1-1
v_call: TRBV7-2
cdr3_aa: CASIKWGQNTEAFF

clone_size: -
j_call: TRBJ2-1
v_call: TRBV25-1
cdr3_aa: CASSEAAVRYNEQFF

clone_size: -
j_call: TRBJ2-5
v_call: TRBV4-1
cdr3_aa: CASSQGMRGVQETQYF

clone_size: once
j_call: TRBJ2-1
v_call: TRBV4-2
cdr3_aa: CASSQDENSGHNEQFF

clone_size: -
j_call: TRBJ2-7
v_call: TRBV28
cdr3_aa: CASRKPDRMFSEQYF

clone_size: -
j_call: TRBJ1-2
v_call: TRBV28
cdr3_aa: CASSLNGLVRDDGYTF

clone_size: -
j_call: TRBJ2-7
v_call: TRBV19
cdr3_aa: CASTTSGPGSSEQYF

clone_size: -
j_call: TRBJ2-5
v_call: TRBV3-1/TRBV3-2
cdr3_aa: CASSQDQGGKETQYF

clone_size: -
j_call: TRBJ1-4
v_call: TRBV19
cdr3_aa: CASSGGQGKANEKLFF

clone_size: -
j_call: TRBJ2-5
v_call: TRBV7-7
cdr3_aa: CASSSGTSGQETQYF

clone_size: -
j_call: TRBJ1-2
v_call: TRBV28
cdr3_aa: CASSLPGGGDYGYTF

clone_size: -
j_call: TRBJ1-2
v_call: TRBV25-1
cdr3_aa: CASSEGKTGQRYTF

clone_size: once
j_call: TRBJ1-2
v_call: TRBV15
cdr3_aa: CATSSSGRDRVYYGYTF

clone_size: -
j_call: TRBJ1-2
v_call: TRBV2
cdr3_aa: CASRGTPGGYTF

clone_size: -
j_call: TRBJ1-1
v_call: TRBV5-5
cdr3_aa: CASSLGTGTGLSTEAFF

clone_size: -
j_call: TRBJ2-7
v_call: TRBV28
cdr3_aa: CASSSVAGRGTFEQYF

clone_size: -
j_call: TRBJ1-3
v_call: TRBV10-2
cdr3_aa: CASSERVLSGNTIYF

clone_size: -
j_call: TRBJ2-7
v_call: TRBV12-2
cdr3_aa: CASRSGQSYEQYF

clone_size: -
j_call: TRBJ1-2
v_call: TRBV20-1
cdr3_aa: CSADRVGGYTF

clone_size: once
j_call: TRBJ2-5
v_call: TRBV15
cdr3_aa: CATSTRLAEKTQYF

clone_size: -
j_call: TRBJ2-6
v_call: TRBV2
cdr3_aa: CASSHGHGANVLTF

clone_size: -
j_call: TRBJ2-7
v_call: TRBV11-2
cdr3_aa: CASSLPRGPNEQYF

clone_size: -
j_call: TRBJ2-7
v_call: TRBV18
cdr3_aa: CASSPTSGSSYEQYF

clone_size: once
j_call: TRBJ2-5
v_call: TRBV19
cdr3_aa: CASSSGAGIPLVLYF

clone_size: -
j_call: TRBJ2-7
v_call: TRBV28
cdr3_aa: CASSSRAYEQYF

clone_size: -
j_call: TRBJ1-1
v_call: TRBV5-1
cdr3_aa: CASSLAGVLNTEAFF